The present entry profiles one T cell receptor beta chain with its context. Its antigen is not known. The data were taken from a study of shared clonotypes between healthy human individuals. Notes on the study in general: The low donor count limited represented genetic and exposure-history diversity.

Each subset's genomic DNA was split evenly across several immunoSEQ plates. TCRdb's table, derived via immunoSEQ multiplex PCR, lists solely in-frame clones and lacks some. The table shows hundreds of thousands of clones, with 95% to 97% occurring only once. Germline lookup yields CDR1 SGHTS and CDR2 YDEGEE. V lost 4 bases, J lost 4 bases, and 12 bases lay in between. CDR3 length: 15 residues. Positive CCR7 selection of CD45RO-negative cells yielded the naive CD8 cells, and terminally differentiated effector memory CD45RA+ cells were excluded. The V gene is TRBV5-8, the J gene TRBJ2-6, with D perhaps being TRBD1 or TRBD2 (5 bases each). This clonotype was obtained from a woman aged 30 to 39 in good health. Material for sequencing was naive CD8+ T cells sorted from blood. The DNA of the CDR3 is TGTGCCAGCAGCACGGGGACCTCCGGGGCCAACGTCCTGACTTTC. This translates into CASSTGTSGANVLTF.